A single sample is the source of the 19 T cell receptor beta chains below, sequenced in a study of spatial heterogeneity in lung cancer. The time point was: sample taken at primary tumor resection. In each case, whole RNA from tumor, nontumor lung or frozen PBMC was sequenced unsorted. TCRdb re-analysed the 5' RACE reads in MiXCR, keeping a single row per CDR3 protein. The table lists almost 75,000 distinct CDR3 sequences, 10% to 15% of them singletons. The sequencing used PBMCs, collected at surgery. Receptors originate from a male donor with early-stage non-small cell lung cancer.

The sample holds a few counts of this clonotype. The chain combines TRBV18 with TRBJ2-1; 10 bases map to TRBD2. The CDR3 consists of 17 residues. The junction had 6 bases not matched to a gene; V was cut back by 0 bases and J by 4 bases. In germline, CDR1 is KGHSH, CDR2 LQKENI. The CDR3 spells CASSPPLAGVGYNEQFF. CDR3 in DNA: TGTGCCAGCTCACCACCCCTAGCGGGAGTTGGGTACAATGAGCAGTTCTTC.

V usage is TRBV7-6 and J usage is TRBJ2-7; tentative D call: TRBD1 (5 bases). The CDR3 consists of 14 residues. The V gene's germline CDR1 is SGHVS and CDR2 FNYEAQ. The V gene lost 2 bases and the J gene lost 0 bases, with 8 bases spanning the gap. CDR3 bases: TGTGCCAGCAGCTTATTGACAGCCTCCTACGAGCAGTACTTC. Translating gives CASSLLTASYEQYF. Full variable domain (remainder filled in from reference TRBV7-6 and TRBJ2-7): GAGVSQSPRYKVTKRGQDVALRCDPISGHVSLYWYRQALGQGPEFLTYFNYEAQQDKSGLPNDRFSAERPEGSISTLTIQRTEQRDSAMYRCASSLLTASYEQYFGPGTRLTVT.

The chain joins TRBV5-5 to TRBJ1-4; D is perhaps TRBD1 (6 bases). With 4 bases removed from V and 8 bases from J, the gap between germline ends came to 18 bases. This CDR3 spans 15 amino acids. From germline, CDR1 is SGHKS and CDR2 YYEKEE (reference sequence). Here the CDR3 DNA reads TGTGCCAGCAGCCAGTTACAGGGAGGGTTCGAAAAACTGTTTTTT. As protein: CASSQLQGGFEKLFF. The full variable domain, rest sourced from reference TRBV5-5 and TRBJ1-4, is DAGVTQSPTHLIKTRGQQVTLRCSPISGHKSVSWYQQVLGQGPQFIFQYYEKEERGRGNFPDRFSARQFPNYSSELNVNALLLGDSALYLCASSQLQGGFEKLFFGSGTQLSVL.

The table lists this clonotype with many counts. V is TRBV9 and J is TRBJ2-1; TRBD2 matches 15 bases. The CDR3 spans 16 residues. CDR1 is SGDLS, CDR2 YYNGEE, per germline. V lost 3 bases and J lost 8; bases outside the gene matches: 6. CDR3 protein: CASSGGLAGGWDEQFF. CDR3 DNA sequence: TGTGCCAGCAGCGGGGGACTAGCGGGAGGATGGGATGAGCAGTTCTTC.

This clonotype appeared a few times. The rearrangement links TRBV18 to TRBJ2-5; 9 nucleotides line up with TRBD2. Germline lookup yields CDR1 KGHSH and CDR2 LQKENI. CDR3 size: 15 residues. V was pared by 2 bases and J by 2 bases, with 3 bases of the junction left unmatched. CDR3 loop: CASSPAGGNQETQYF. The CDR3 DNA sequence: TGTGCCAGCTCACCAGCGGGAGGGAATCAAGAGACCCAGTACTTC.

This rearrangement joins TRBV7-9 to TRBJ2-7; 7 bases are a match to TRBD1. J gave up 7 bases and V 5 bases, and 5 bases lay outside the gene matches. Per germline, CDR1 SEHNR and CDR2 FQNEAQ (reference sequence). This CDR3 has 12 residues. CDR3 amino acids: CASSRQGWEQYF. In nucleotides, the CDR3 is TGTGCCAGCAGCCGACAGGGTTGGGAGCAGTACTTC.

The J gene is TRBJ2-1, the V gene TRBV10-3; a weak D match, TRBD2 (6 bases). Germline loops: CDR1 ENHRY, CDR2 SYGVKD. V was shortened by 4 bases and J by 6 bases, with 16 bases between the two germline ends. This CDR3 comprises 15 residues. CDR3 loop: CAISGGDPGSNEQFF. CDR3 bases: TGTGCCATCAGTGGGGGGGACCCCGGGAGCAATGAGCAGTTCTTC.

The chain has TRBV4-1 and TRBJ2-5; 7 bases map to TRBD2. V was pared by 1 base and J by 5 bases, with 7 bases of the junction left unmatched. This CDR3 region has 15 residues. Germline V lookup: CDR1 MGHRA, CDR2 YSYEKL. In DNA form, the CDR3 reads TGCGCCAGCAGCCAAGCTGCTAGCGGATGGGAGACCCAGTACTTC. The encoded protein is CASSQAASGWETQYF.

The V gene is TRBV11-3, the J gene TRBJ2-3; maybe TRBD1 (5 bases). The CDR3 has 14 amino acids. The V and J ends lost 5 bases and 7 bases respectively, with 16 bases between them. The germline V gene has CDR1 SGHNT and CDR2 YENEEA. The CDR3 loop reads CASSPSQDSHTQYF. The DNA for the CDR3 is TGTGCCAGCAGCCCGAGTCAAGACAGTCATACGCAGTATTTT.

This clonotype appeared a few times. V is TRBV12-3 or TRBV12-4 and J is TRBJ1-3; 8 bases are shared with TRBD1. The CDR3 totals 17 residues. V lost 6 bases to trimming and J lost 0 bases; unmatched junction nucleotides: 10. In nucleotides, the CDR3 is TGTGCCAGCAGACGAACAGGGGGGACCGGCTCTGGAAACACCATATATTTT. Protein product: CASRRTGGTGSGNTIYF.

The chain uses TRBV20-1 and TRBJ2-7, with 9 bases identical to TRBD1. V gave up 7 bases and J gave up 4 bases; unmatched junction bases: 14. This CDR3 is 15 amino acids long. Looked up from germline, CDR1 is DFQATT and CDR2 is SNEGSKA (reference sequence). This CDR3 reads CSVDPPGQGPYEQYF. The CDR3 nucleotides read TGCAGTGTTGATCCTCCGGGACAGGGTCCGTACGAGCAGTACTTC.

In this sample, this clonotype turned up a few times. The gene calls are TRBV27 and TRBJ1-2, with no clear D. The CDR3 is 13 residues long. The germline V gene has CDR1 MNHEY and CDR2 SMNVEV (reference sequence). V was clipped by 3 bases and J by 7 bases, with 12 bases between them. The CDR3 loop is CASSLSGAGGYTF. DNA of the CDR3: TGTGCCAGCAGTTTGTCGGGAGCAGGTGGCTACACCTTC.

CDR3 sequence reads: CAWNRGMTDTQYF. Written as DNA, the CDR3 is TGTGCCTGGAATCGGGGAATGACAGATACGCAGTATTTT. V gene TRBV30 combines with J gene TRBJ2-3; D may be TRBD2 (5 bases). Germline values: CDR1 GTSNPN, CDR2 SVGIG (reference sequence). With 4 bases removed from V and 3 bases from J, the gap between germline ends came to 11 bases. The CDR3 consists of 13 residues. The complete variable domain, with remaining parts taken from reference TRBV30 and TRBJ2-3, reads SQTIHQWPATLVQPVGSPLSLECTVEGTSNPNLYWYRQAAGRGLQLLFYSVGIGQISSEVPQNLSASRPQDRQFILSSKKLLLSDSGFYLCAWNRGMTDTQYFGPGTRLTVL.

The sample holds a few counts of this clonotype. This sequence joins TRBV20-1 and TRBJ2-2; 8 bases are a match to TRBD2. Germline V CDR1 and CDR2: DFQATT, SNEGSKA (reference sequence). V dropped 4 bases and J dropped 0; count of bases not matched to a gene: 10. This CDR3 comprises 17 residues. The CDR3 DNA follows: TGCAGTGCTATTTTTGCCGGACTAGCCCCGAACACCGGGGAGCTGTTTTTT. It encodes CSAIFAGLAPNTGELFF.

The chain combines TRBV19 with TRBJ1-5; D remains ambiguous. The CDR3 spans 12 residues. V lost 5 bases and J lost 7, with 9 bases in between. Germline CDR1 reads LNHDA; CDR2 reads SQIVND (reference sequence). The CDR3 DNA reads TGTGCCAGTAGTCTGTTGGACCAGCCCCAGCATTTT. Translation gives CASSLLDQPQHF.

This CDR3 reads CASSPGHLQETQYF. Here the CDR3 DNA reads TGTGCCAGCAGTCCGGGACACCTCCAAGAGACCCAGTACTTC. This chain connects TRBV7-8 to TRBJ2-5, with D maybe TRBD1 (6 bases). The CDR3 spans 14 residues. V was shortened by 6 bases and J by 1 base, with 12 bases between the two germline ends. From germline, CDR1 is SGHVS and CDR2 FQNEAQ.

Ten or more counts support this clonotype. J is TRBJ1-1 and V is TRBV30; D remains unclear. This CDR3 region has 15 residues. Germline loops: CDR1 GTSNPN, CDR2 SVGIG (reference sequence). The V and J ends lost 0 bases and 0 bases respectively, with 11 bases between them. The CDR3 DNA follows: TGTGCCTGGAGTGTACGATGGGGATTGAACACTGAAGCTTTCTTT. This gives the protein CAWSVRWGLNTEAFF. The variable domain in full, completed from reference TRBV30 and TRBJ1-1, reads SQTIHQWPATLVQPVGSPLSLECTVEGTSNPNLYWYRQAAGRGLQLLFYSVGIGQISSEVPQNLSASRPQDRQFILSSKKLLLSDSGFYLCAWSVRWGLNTEAFFGQGTRLTVV.

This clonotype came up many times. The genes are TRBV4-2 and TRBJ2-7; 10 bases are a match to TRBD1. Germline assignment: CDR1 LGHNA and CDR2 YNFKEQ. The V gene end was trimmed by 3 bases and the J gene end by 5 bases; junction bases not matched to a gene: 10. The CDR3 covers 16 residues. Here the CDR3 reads CASSQAGTGAFDEQYF. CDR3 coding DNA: TGTGCCAGCAGCCAGGCCGGGACAGGGGCTTTCGACGAGCAGTACTTC.

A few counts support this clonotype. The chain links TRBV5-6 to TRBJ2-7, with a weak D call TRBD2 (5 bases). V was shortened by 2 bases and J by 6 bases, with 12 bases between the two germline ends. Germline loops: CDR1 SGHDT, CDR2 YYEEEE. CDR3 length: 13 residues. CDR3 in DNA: TGTGCCAGCAGCTTATGGAGGCCTAGCGAGCAGTACTTC. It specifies CASSLWRPSEQYF.